One sample yielded the 25 T cell receptor beta chains listed below, sequenced in a study of shared clonotypes between healthy human individuals. The protocol was immunoSEQ multiplex PCR, while the TCRdb copy is restricted to in-frame clones and leaves out a portion. The top ten clones hold 0.13% of a sample with 2 million to 2.5 million clones, 85% to 95% of them seen once. Sequenced material: naive CD4+ T cells sorted from blood. Subset reported: CD45RA+ positively selected. The source is a man younger than 30 in good health.

The V gene is TRBV6-5, the J gene TRBJ2-5; 8 bases line up with TRBD1. The CDR3 has 13 residues. Trimming cost V 6 bases and J 5 bases; bases outside gene matches: 5. Per the germline V gene, CDR1 is MNHEY and CDR2 is SVGAGI. CDR3 in DNA: TGTGCCAGCAGAAGGACAGGGATGGAGACCCAGTACTTC. It codes for CASRRTGMETQYF.

As regards this clone: The sample carries other DNA sequences with the same CDR3. The rearrangement links TRBV5-1 to TRBJ2-5, with 8 bases fitting TRBD1. The CDR3 contains 14 residues. CDR1 and CDR2 from the germline V gene are SGHRS and YFSETQ. Unmatched junction bases numbered 3, after V lost 0 bases and J lost 5 bases. CDR3 residues: CASSLGQGPETQYF. The CDR3 nucleotides are TGCGCCAGCAGCTTGGGACAGGGGCCGGAGACCCAGTACTTC.

The rearrangement joins TRBV6-1 to TRBJ1-1, with 7 bases aligning to TRBD1. J was trimmed by 2 bases and V by 5 bases; bases with no gene match: 5. Germline assignment: CDR1 MNHNS and CDR2 SASEGT. The CDR3 length is 14 residues. CDR3 protein: CASSTDRTNTEAFF. CDR3 in DNA: TGTGCCAGCAGTACGGACAGGACAAACACTGAAGCTTTCTTT.

This rearrangement joins TRBV30 to TRBJ2-5; 9 bases are a match to TRBD2. This CDR3 spans 15 amino acids. CDR1 and CDR2 from the germline V gene are GTSNPN and SVGIG (reference sequence). After removal of 4 bases from V and 3 bases from J, the junction contained 9 bases not matched to a gene. The CDR3 bases are TGTGCCTGGAAAGGAGGACTAGCGTATAAAGAGACCCAGTACTTC. This sequence encodes CAWKGGLAYKETQYF.

The chain combines TRBV9 with TRBJ1-6; 9 nucleotides match TRBD1. V was clipped by 4 bases and J by 9 bases; unmatched bases: 8. Germline lookup yields CDR1 SGDLS and CDR2 YYNGEE. CDR3 length equals 15 residues. CDR3 protein: CASSYQDRGGSPLHF. The CDR3 coding sequence is TGTGCCAGCAGCTATCAGGACAGGGGTGGTTCACCCCTCCACTTT.

This chain connects TRBV10-3 to TRBJ1-6, with 9 bases that match TRBD1. CDR3 length: 15 amino acids. Per germline, CDR1 ENHRY and CDR2 SYGVKD. With V trimmed by 6 bases and J by 5 bases, 5 bases remained unmatched. The CDR3, as DNA: TGTGCCATCAGAAAGGACAGGGGAGATAATTCACCCCTCCACTTT. Translating it yields CAIRKDRGDNSPLHF.

This clone was detected only once. The chain is built from TRBV29-1 and TRBJ2-3; the match to TRBD1 covers 8 bases. CDR1 SQVTM and CDR2 ANQGSEA come from the germline V gene. This CDR3 has 16 amino acids. V was pared by 6 bases and J by 0 bases, with 11 bases of the junction left unmatched. The CDR3 DNA follows: TGCAGCGTCGAACCCCAGGGGGCACCTAGCACAGATACGCAGTATTTT. Amino acid sequence: CSVEPQGAPSTDTQYF.

Worth noting for this clone: The sample carries other DNA sequences with the same CDR3. The rearrangement joins TRBV30 to TRBJ2-7, with D perhaps TRBD1 (6 bases). The CDR3 has 12 amino acids. V shed 2 bases and J shed 4 bases, with 9 bases lying between them. From germline, CDR1 is GTSNPN and CDR2 SVGIG (reference sequence). The CDR3 nucleotides read TGTGCCTGGAGTAGCCAGGGGTACGAGCAGTACTTC. Protein sequence: CAWSSQGYEQYF.

This rearrangement joins TRBV25-1 to TRBJ2-2, with 10 bases identical to TRBD2. Germline V lookup: CDR1 MGHDK, CDR2 SYGVNS. CDR3 length: 17 residues. Germline trimming cut 6 bases from V and 7 bases from J; bases unmatched to any gene: 14. The CDR3 loop reads CASSPLTSGIKGGELFF. CDR3 nucleotides: TGTGCCAGCAGCCCCCTTACTAGCGGGATAAAGGGCGGGGAGCTGTTTTTT.

CDR3 DNA: TGTGCCAGCAGCCTACAGGGGGCGGAGAACACCGGGGAGCTGTTTTTT. This encodes CASSLQGAENTGELFF. The gene calls are TRBV11-3 and TRBJ2-2; 9 nucleotides agree with TRBD1. Trimming at V came to 5 bases and at J to 1 base, leaving 5 bases not matched to a gene. Germline-derived CDR1 and CDR2 are SGHNT and YENEEA. The CDR3 runs to 16 residues.

The chain couples TRBV7-9 to TRBJ1-2; unclear D gene. The CDR3 sequence is 14 residues long. Trimming removed 1 base at V and 0 bases at J, with 6 bases between. Germline CDR1 reads SEHNR; CDR2 reads FQNEAQ (reference sequence). This CDR3 is CASSLDRANYGYTF. CDR3 DNA: TGTGCCAGCAGCTTAGACAGAGCTAACTATGGCTACACCTTC. Supplemented by reference TRBV7-9 and TRBJ1-2, the full variable domain reads DTGVSQNPRHKITKRGQNVTFRCDPISEHNRLYWYRQTLGQGPEFLTYFQNEAQLEKSRLLSDRFSAERPKGSFSTLEIQRTEQGDSAMYLCASSLDRANYGYTFGSGTRLTVV.

The chain uses TRBV11-3 and TRBJ2-1, with D possibly matching TRBD2 (6 bases). Trimming took 1 base from V and 2 from J, leaving 9 bases between them. The CDR3 covers 15 residues. Germline assignment: CDR1 SGHNT and CDR2 YENEEA. CDR3: CASSLGGVPYNEQFF. CDR3 sequence (DNA): TGTGCCAGCAGCTTAGGGGGGGTCCCCTACAATGAGCAGTTCTTC.

This chain uses TRBV18 with TRBJ1-1; no clear D. The V and J ends lost 0 bases and 4 bases respectively, with 9 bases between them. Germline CDR1 is KGHSH and CDR2 is LQKENI. The CDR3 extends over 14 amino acids. The CDR3 protein is CASSPPSLRTEAFF. The CDR3, as DNA: TGTGCCAGCTCACCACCGAGCCTCCGCACTGAAGCTTTCTTT.

The chain couples TRBV5-1 to TRBJ2-3; possibly TRBD1 for D (6 bases). The V end lost 4 bases, the J end lost 0 bases, and 9 bases lay between the germline ends. Germline V lookup: CDR1 SGHRS, CDR2 YFSETQ. The CDR3 spans 14 residues. CDR3 loop: CASSEDSSTDTQYF. CDR3 nucleotide sequence: TGCGCCAGCAGCGAGGACAGCAGCACAGATACGCAGTATTTT.

This clone was seen a single time. V and J are TRBV4-2 and TRBJ1-2; D is undetermined. Germline V gives CDR1 LGHNA, CDR2 YNFKEQ. This CDR3 has 14 amino acids. Trimming left V 1 base short and J 5 bases short, with 11 bases between. The CDR3 nucleotides read TGTGCCAGCAGCCAAGCCGGGAGTCCTTATGGCTACACCTTC. Translating gives CASSQAGSPYGYTF.

J is TRBJ1-2 and V is TRBV28, with D hard to call. The V and J ends lost 3 bases and 4 bases respectively, with 9 bases between them. CDR1 is MDHEN, CDR2 SYDVKM, per germline. This CDR3 comprises 13 residues. The CDR3: CASSFAKGYGYTF. The CDR3 DNA reads TGTGCCAGCAGTTTTGCTAAGGGCTATGGCTACACCTTC.

The chain has TRBV2 and TRBJ2-5, with TRBD2 identical over 13 bases. The germline V gene has CDR1 SNHLY and CDR2 FYNNEI. Trimming cost V 6 bases and J 5 bases; bases outside gene matches: 0. This CDR3 is 13 amino acids long. The CDR3 coding sequence is TGTGCCAGCAGGACTAGCGGGGGGGAGACCCAGTACTTC. Protein: CASRTSGGETQYF. The variable domain in full, completed from reference TRBV2 and TRBJ2-5, reads EPEVTQTPSHQVTQMGQEVILRCVPISNHLYFYWYRQILGQKVEFLVSFYNNEISEKSEIFDDQFSVERPDGSNFTLKIRSTKLEDSAMYFCASRTSGGETQYFGPGTRLLVL.

The chain employs TRBV2 and TRBJ2-7; D not resolved. This CDR3 comprises 12 residues. Per the germline V gene, CDR1 is SNHLY and CDR2 is FYNNEI. V dropped 6 bases and J dropped 4 bases, with 10 bases sitting between them. The CDR3 DNA is TGTGCCAGCAGCCTCCCGGCTTACGAGCAGTACTTC. This sequence encodes CASSLPAYEQYF. The complete variable domain, with remaining parts taken from reference TRBV2 and TRBJ2-7, reads EPEVTQTPSHQVTQMGQEVILRCVPISNHLYFYWYRQILGQKVEFLVSFYNNEISEKSEIFDDQFSVERPDGSNFTLKIRSTKLEDSAMYFCASSLPAYEQYFGPGTRLTVT.

The chain joins TRBV10-3 to TRBJ2-7; TRBD1 aligns across 7 bases. CDR3 size: 13 residues. CDR1 ENHRY and CDR2 SYGVKD come from the germline V gene. The V segment lost 7 bases and the J segment 7 bases; nucleotides outside the gene matches: 10. The CDR3 reads CAINPGGIGEQYF. The CDR3 bases are TGTGCCATCAATCCAGGGGGAATAGGAGAGCAGTACTTC.

CDR3 sequence (DNA): TGCAGCGTTGAAGTGGCGGGGGCGAACACTGAAGCTTTCTTT. Residues: CSVEVAGANTEAFF. V and J are TRBV29-1 and TRBJ1-1, with a weak D call TRBD1 (6 bases). Per germline, CDR1 SQVTM and CDR2 ANQGSEA. The length of the CDR3 is 14 residues. V was pared by 1 base and J by 1 base, with 10 bases between.

The chain recombines TRBV5-1 with TRBJ2-2; D is unresolved. V was shortened by 3 bases and J by 4 bases, with 10 bases between the two germline ends. CDR1 is SGHRS, CDR2 YFSETQ, per germline. This CDR3 spans 14 amino acids. The CDR3 protein is CASSSETLTGELFF. The CDR3 nucleotides read TGCGCCAGCAGCTCCGAGACACTCACCGGGGAGCTGTTTTTT.

Concerning this clone: In the same sample, other DNA sequences code for this CDR3. The V call is TRBV5-1, the J call TRBJ1-6, with D maybe TRBD1 (6 bases). This CDR3 has 13 residues. V was shortened by 0 bases and J by 10 bases, with 8 bases between the two germline ends. Germline V gene data show CDR1 as SGHRS and CDR2 as YFSETQ. The CDR3 sequence: CASSLEGGSPLHF. For the CDR3, the DNA is TGCGCCAGCAGCTTGGAGGGGGGGTCACCCCTCCACTTT.

Regarding this clone: Distinct nucleotide sequences in the sample also encode this CDR3. The chain is built from TRBV2 and TRBJ1-6; 7 bases match TRBD1. This CDR3 spans 14 amino acids. Per the germline V gene, CDR1 is SNHLY and CDR2 is FYNNEI. V lost 5 bases to trimming and J lost 7 bases; unmatched junction nucleotides: 5. CDR3 coding DNA: TGTGCCAGCAGTACCGACAGGGTAAATTCACCCCTCCACTTT. Protein: CASSTDRVNSPLHF. The full variable domain, its missing parts supplied by reference TRBV2 and TRBJ1-6, is EPEVTQTPSHQVTQMGQEVILRCVPISNHLYFYWYRQILGQKVEFLVSFYNNEISEKSEIFDDQFSVERPDGSNFTLKIRSTKLEDSAMYFCASSTDRVNSPLHFGNGTRLTVT.

The chain joins TRBV6-5 to TRBJ2-7, with 13 bases lining up with TRBD2. CDR1 MNHEY and CDR2 SVGAGI come from the germline V gene. Germline trimming cut 6 bases from V and 6 bases from J; bases unmatched to any gene: 8. The CDR3 spans 15 residues. The CDR3 spells CASRRTSGGAAEQYF. Here the CDR3 DNA reads TGTGCCAGCAGACGAACTAGCGGGGGGGCCGCCGAGCAGTACTTC.

The CDR3 region has the DNA TGTGCCAGCACGGGCGGGCCGGATAATGAAAAACTGTTTTTT. It codes for CASTGGPDNEKLFF. The rearrangement uses TRBV2 and TRBJ1-4; no clear D. There are 14 residues in the CDR3. Trimming shortened V by 7 bases and J by 4 bases, and 13 bases separated the two germline ends. From germline, CDR1 is SNHLY and CDR2 FYNNEI. The entire variable domain, with the rest obtained from reference TRBV2 and TRBJ1-4, is as follows: EPEVTQTPSHQVTQMGQEVILRCVPISNHLYFYWYRQILGQKVEFLVSFYNNEISEKSEIFDDQFSVERPDGSNFTLKIRSTKLEDSAMYFCASTGGPDNEKLFFGSGTQLSVL.